A single sample gave rise to the 25 T cell receptor beta chains below, sequenced in a study of blood T cell repertoires in COVID-19. Produced via immunoSEQ multiplex PCR; TCRdb's table is partial and in-frame only. In the table there are about 220,000 clones, roughly 81% of which are singletons. The sequencing sample was made of peripheral blood. All receptors come from a man aged 45-65 years who had recovered from COVID-19.

The V and J genes are TRBV2 and TRBJ1-4; D remains ambiguous. Germline-derived CDR1 and CDR2 are SNHLY and FYNNEI. The ends were cut back, 6 bases at V and 0 bases at J, with 14 bases in the middle. The CDR3 is 16 residues long. The CDR3 DNA sequence: TGTGCCAGCAGCGGGAGGGATATTGCAACTAATGAAAAACTGTTTTTT. Its protein product is CASSGRDIATNEKLFF.

This clone has only one observation. The J gene is TRBJ2-1, the V gene TRBV24-1; 7 positions agree with TRBD2. Per germline, CDR1 KGHDR and CDR2 SFDVKD. Losses at the gene ends were 0 bases for V and 9 bases for J; bases not matched to a gene: 16. The CDR3 length is 18 residues. CDR3 DNA sequence: TGTGCCACCAGTGATTTGCCGGGGTCGGGCGGGAGAGGCACTGAGCAGTTCTTC. Translation gives CATSDLPGSGGRGTEQFF.

This clone was found a few times. The sample contains more than one DNA sequence encoding this CDR3. The V and J genes are TRBV5-6 and TRBJ2-7; possible D gene TRBD2, 6 bases. Germline V CDR1 and CDR2: SGHDT, YYEEEE. Trimming pared 4 bases from V and 2 bases from J, leaving 13 bases between. This CDR3 region has 14 residues. The CDR3 reads CASSRGLGAYEQYF. The CDR3 DNA reads TGTGCCAGCAGCCGGGGACTTGGAGCCTACGAGCAGTACTTC.

The rearrangement links TRBV6-5 to TRBJ1-2; perhaps TRBD1 as D (6 bases). Per germline, CDR1 MNHEY and CDR2 SVGAGI. The CDR3 is 14 amino acids. Between the trimmed V and J ends, which lost 0 bases and 8 bases, there was a span of 13 bases. The CDR3 sequence: CASSYSRGSGGYTF. The CDR3 DNA reads as TGTGCCAGCAGTTACTCTAGGGGGAGCGGCGGCTACACCTTC.

This chain joins TRBV19 and TRBJ1-1; D gene unclear. V was clipped by 1 base and J by 3 bases, with 12 bases between them. Germline V gene sequence: CDR1 LNHDA, CDR2 SQIVND (reference sequence). CDR3 length: 15 residues. The CDR3 protein is CASSIASLSDTEAFF. The CDR3 region has the DNA TGTGCCAGTAGTATAGCGTCATTGAGTGACACTGAAGCTTTCTTT.

The V and J genes are TRBV5-8 and TRBJ2-2; weak D call: TRBD2 (6 bases). CDR1 and CDR2 from the germline V gene are SGHTS and YDEGEE. The V gene lost 6 bases and the J gene lost 1 base, with 16 bases spanning the gap. The CDR3 has 16 residues. As DNA, the CDR3 is TGTGCCAGCAACCAACTGGTAGCGGTGAACACCGGGGAGCTGTTTTTT. This translates into CASNQLVAVNTGELFF.

The chain recombines TRBV5-8 with TRBJ2-3, with 11 bases matching TRBD2. The V and J ends lost 6 bases and 0 bases, in that order; junction bases with no gene match: 9. The CDR3 totals 17 residues. CDR1 is SGHTS, CDR2 YDEGEE, per germline. The CDR3 reads CASNPSGTSGSTDTQYF. The CDR3 nucleotides are TGTGCCAGCAATCCTTCCGGGACTAGCGGTAGCACAGATACGCAGTATTTT.

V gene TRBV30 combines with J gene TRBJ2-2; 12 bases fit TRBD2. Germline-derived CDR1 and CDR2 are GTSNPN and SVGIG (reference sequence). The CDR3 consists of 18 residues. Unmatched junction bases numbered 9, after V lost 0 bases and J lost 4 bases. Here the CDR3 reads CAWSVFLAGGPGTGELFF. The CDR3, as DNA: TGTGCCTGGAGTGTATTCCTAGCGGGAGGGCCTGGCACCGGGGAGCTGTTTTTT.

Only one count was recorded for this clone. The genes are TRBV28 and TRBJ2-7; 10 bases map to TRBD1. CDR3 length: 14 residues. The ends lost 6 bases at V and 3 bases at J; junction bases unmatched: 5. Germline CDR1 and CDR2: MDHEN and SYDVKM. The CDR3 loop is CASRRGTGVYEQYF. The CDR3 DNA follows: TGTGCCAGCAGGAGGGGGACAGGGGTCTACGAGCAGTACTTC.

As concerns this clone: At the DNA level, this CDR3 is encoded by other sequences in the same sample as well. The chain is built from TRBV5-4 and TRBJ2-7; possibly TRBD1 for D (6 bases). Germline values: CDR1 SGHNT, CDR2 YYREEE (reference sequence). This CDR3 has 14 amino acids. Between the trimmed V and J ends, which lost 0 bases and 1 base, there was a span of 8 bases. The CDR3 nucleotides are TGTGCCAGCAGCTTGGGCCAGGGGTCCTACGAGCAGTACTTC. Translating gives CASSLGQGSYEQYF.

Written as DNA, the CDR3 is TGTGCCAGCAGCTTAGTAGGTAGCCCTCAGGAGCAGTTCTTC. Its protein is CASSLVGSPQEQFF. The chain uses TRBV11-2 and TRBJ2-1, with unresolved D. The V and J ends lost 1 base and 10 bases respectively, with 14 bases between them. Germline assignment: CDR1 SGHAT and CDR2 FQNNGV. The CDR3 has 14 amino acids.

The chain recombines TRBV7-2 with TRBJ2-7; 7 nucleotides align to TRBD2. The length of the CDR3 is 15 residues. V shed 2 bases and J 4 bases; nucleotides not matched to a gene: 8. Per germline, CDR1 SGHTA and CDR2 FQGNSA. The CDR3 is CASSLSRDYLYEQYF. The CDR3 DNA is TGTGCCAGCAGCTTATCCAGGGACTATCTTTACGAGCAGTACTTC.

V gene TRBV29-1 combines with J gene TRBJ2-7; no reliable D call. Germline V lookup: CDR1 SQVTM, CDR2 ANQGSEA. The length of the CDR3 is 15 residues. Trimming shortened V by 1 base and J by 2 bases, and 15 bases separated the two germline ends. CDR3 bases: TGCAGCGTTGAAGTTTCCGAGGCGATGACCTACGAGCAGTACTTC. Translation: CSVEVSEAMTYEQYF.

This rearrangement joins TRBV28 to TRBJ1-4, with a possible D match to TRBD1 (6 bases). CDR1 and CDR2 (germline): MDHEN, SYDVKM. There are 15 residues in the CDR3. V gave up 6 bases and J gave up 7 bases, with 18 bases separating them. The CDR3 here is CASSPDRLGGEKLFF. CDR3 bases: TGTGCCAGCAGCCCTGACAGGCTAGGTGGTGAAAAACTGTTTTTT.

The chain links TRBV3-1 (or the pseudogene TRBV3-2) to TRBJ2-5, with TRBD2 matching 7 bases. CDR3 length: 13 amino acids. The germline CDR1 and CDR2 sequences are LGHDT and YNNKEL (reference sequence). The J segment lost 5 bases and the V segment lost 4 bases, leaving 4 bases of the junction unmatched. The CDR3 loop reads CASSLGGGETQYF. The CDR3 DNA sequence: TGTGCCAGCAGCCTGGGGGGAGGGGAGACCCAGTACTTC.

This chain uses TRBV25-1 with TRBJ2-7, with 7 bases aligning to TRBD1. This CDR3 is built from 16 residues. Germline V gene lookup returns CDR1 MGHDK and CDR2 SYGVNS. J gave up 5 bases and V 8 bases, and 18 bases lay outside the gene matches. The CDR3 spells CASPPPRRGRVHEQYF. DNA for the CDR3: TGTGCCAGCCCTCCCCCTCGAAGGGGGCGCGTCCACGAGCAGTACTTC.

V gene TRBV27 combines with J gene TRBJ1-4, with D maybe TRBD1 (6 bases). This CDR3 is 14 amino acids long. Germline V gives CDR1 MNHEY, CDR2 SMNVEV (reference sequence). The V gene lost 3 bases and the J gene lost 7 bases, with 12 bases spanning the gap. Written as DNA, the CDR3 is TGTGCCAGCAGTTTCGGGGGGGCCGGTGAAAAACTGTTTTTT. Protein: CASSFGGAGEKLFF.

The rearrangement joins TRBV28 to TRBJ2-7; TRBD2 matches at 9 bases. V shed 5 bases and J 3 bases; nucleotides not matched to a gene: 11. Germline V CDR1 and CDR2: MDHEN, SYDVKM. The CDR3 is 16 amino acids. The CDR3 region is CASSGTVSGSIYEQYF. The DNA for the CDR3 is TGTGCCAGCAGTGGTACGGTTAGCGGGAGTATCTACGAGCAGTACTTC.

The rearrangement links TRBV15 to TRBJ1-5; D might be TRBD1 (5 bases). Germline V gene lookup returns CDR1 LNHNV and CDR2 YYDKDF (reference sequence). The CDR3 loop spans 15 amino acids. Trimming took off 0 bases at V and 0 bases at J, with 6 bases between the two ends. This CDR3 reads CATSRDQGSNQPQHF. Written as DNA, the CDR3 is TGTGCCACCAGCAGAGATCAGGGTAGCAATCAGCCCCAGCATTTT.

The chain is built from TRBV5-6 and TRBJ1-2, with D tentatively TRBD1 (5 bases). V was clipped by 4 bases and J by 0 bases, with 10 bases between them. This CDR3 contains 14 residues. Germline V gives CDR1 SGHDT, CDR2 YYEEEE. Here the CDR3 reads CASSPTRANYGYTF. Here the CDR3 DNA reads TGTGCCAGCAGCCCGACCAGGGCTAACTATGGCTACACCTTC.

The chain carries TRBV2 and TRBJ2-7, with 9 bases fitting TRBD2. This CDR3 contains 11 residues. The J segment lost 9 bases and the V segment lost 6 bases, leaving 3 bases of the junction unmatched. Germline CDR1 SNHLY, CDR2 FYNNEI. The CDR3 nucleotides read TGTGCCAGCAGGCGGGAGGGCCCGCAGTACTTC. This gives the protein CASRREGPQYF.

The chain links TRBV6-2 or TRBV6-3 to TRBJ2-2; D is ambiguous. This CDR3 is 13 amino acids long. With 4 bases removed from V and 6 bases from J, the gap between germline ends came to 9 bases. CDR1 MNHEY and CDR2 SVGEGT come from the germline V gene. CDR3 nucleotide sequence: TGTGCCAGCAGTTTTAGTGAGTCCGGGGAGCTGTTTTTT. It translates to CASSFSESGELFF.

The chain carries TRBV10-2 and TRBJ2-3, with TRBD2 identical over 16 bases. Germline-derived CDR1 and CDR2 are WSHSY and SAAADI. The CDR3 extends over 18 amino acids. Trimming at V came to 6 bases and at J to 1 base, leaving 7 bases not matched to a gene. The CDR3 reads CASREGLAGGLGTDTQYF. CDR3 coding DNA: TGCGCCAGCAGGGAGGGACTAGCGGGAGGGCTGGGCACAGATACGCAGTATTTT.

This sequence joins TRBV27 and TRBJ2-7, with a weak D call TRBD1 (6 bases). Germline loops: CDR1 MNHEY, CDR2 SMNVEV (reference sequence). V lost 5 bases and J 0 bases, leaving 11 bases between the germline ends. The CDR3 sequence is 14 residues long. Written as DNA, the CDR3 is TGTGCCAGCAGTCCCTGGGACAACTCCTACGAGCAGTACTTC. This translates into CASSPWDNSYEQYF.

This chain's CDR3 is CASSRAGTINNEQFF. The DNA for the CDR3 is TGTGCCAGCAGCCGGGCCGGGACTATCAACAATGAGCAGTTCTTC. The chain joins TRBV5-4 to TRBJ2-1, with 7 bases matching TRBD2. The ends lost 4 bases at V and 5 bases at J; junction bases unmatched: 9. The germline CDR1 and CDR2 sequences are SGHNT and YYREEE (reference sequence). The CDR3 is 15 residues long.